A single sample is the source of the 32 T cell receptor beta chains below, sequenced in a study of CD4+ T cells in melanoma (dated by TCRdb to between 2021 and 2023). Library preparation employed the immunoSEQ multiplex PCR assay. Imported from immuneACCESS, the table was reduced by TCRdb to in-frame sequences with V and J called. These copies leave out some clones; in studies compared against another copy, an unresolved V gene accounts for under half, and the cause of the remainder is not known. This sample lists over 130,000 clones; about nine tenths were detected once. Less than 2% of the sample rests with the top ten. The receptors were gathered from a human donor with melanoma.

The chain employs TRBV19 and TRBJ2-7, with D perhaps assigned TRBD1 or TRBD2 (5 bases each). This CDR3 is built from 16 residues. V lost 5 bases and J 7 bases, leaving 24 bases between the germline ends. CDR1 is LNHDA and CDR2 is SQIVND in the germline V gene (reference sequence). The CDR3 DNA follows: TGTGCCAGTAGTCAAAGAACGGGACCCCCCTCAGGGGAGCAGTACTTC. Its protein is CASSQRTGPPSGEQYF.

The chain recombines TRBV18 with TRBJ1-2; 8 nucleotides agree with TRBD1. The germline V gene encodes CDR1 KGHSH and CDR2 LQKENI. The CDR3 sequence is 15 residues long. Trimming took 6 bases from V and 4 from J; bases not matched to a gene: 10. The CDR3 loop is CASSPSDTGGYGYTF. The DNA of the CDR3 is TGTGCCAGCTCCCCCTCCGACACAGGGGGCTATGGCTACACCTTC.

This chain uses TRBV18 with TRBJ1-2; D remains ambiguous. This CDR3 comprises 17 residues. Between the trimmed V and J ends, which lost 1 base and 2 bases, there was a span of 17 bases. Germline assignment: CDR1 KGHSH and CDR2 LQKENI. The CDR3 reads CASSPRGRSDQNYGYTF. As DNA, the CDR3 is TGTGCCAGCTCACCACGCGGGCGGTCGGATCAGAACTATGGCTACACCTTC.

This chain connects TRBV5-1 to TRBJ1-2, with 10 bases lining up with TRBD1. The germline V gene encodes CDR1 SGHRS and CDR2 YFSETQ. J gave up 6 bases and V 5 bases, and 13 bases lay outside the gene matches. CDR3 length: 16 residues. Here the CDR3 reads CASRPGQGSQYNGYTF. Here the CDR3 DNA reads TGCGCCAGCAGGCCGGGACAGGGGAGTCAATATAATGGCTACACCTTC.

The sample holds one count of this clone. This rearrangement joins TRBV2 to TRBJ1-6; a possible D gene is TRBD1 (5 bases). This CDR3 contains 15 residues. Germline CDR1 SNHLY, CDR2 FYNNEI. Deletions cut 4 bases from V and 8 bases from J, with 15 bases between. In nucleotides, the CDR3 is TGTGCCAGCAGTGCGGACGGGGGTATCGATTCACCCCTCCACTTT. Translation gives CASSADGGIDSPLHF. Looking up the rest from reference TRBV2 and TRBJ1-6 gives the full variable domain: EPEVTQTPSHQVTQMGQEVILRCVPISNHLYFYWYRQILGQKVEFLVSFYNNEISEKSEIFDDQFSVERPDGSNFTLKIRSTKLEDSAMYFCASSADGGIDSPLHFGNGTRLTVT.

The chain has TRBV16 and TRBJ2-5; possible D gene TRBD1, 5 bases. V gave up 0 bases and J gave up 3 bases, with 14 bases separating them. The CDR3 loop spans 16 amino acids. Per the germline V gene, CDR1 is KGHSY and CDR2 is FQNENV. CDR3 protein: CASSQSSARTKETQYF. CDR3 DNA sequence: TGTGCCAGCAGCCAATCTTCGGCCAGGACAAAAGAGACCCAGTACTTC.

This chain joins TRBV2 and TRBJ1-5; 10 bases map to TRBD1. This CDR3 has 15 amino acids. The germline V gene encodes CDR1 SNHLY and CDR2 FYNNEI. V lost 3 bases to trimming and J lost 6 bases; unmatched junction nucleotides: 5. For the CDR3, the DNA is TGTGCCAGCAGTGAGGGACAGGGGAAGATTCAGCCCCAGCATTTT. Protein: CASSEGQGKIQPQHF.

This clone was seen just once. The gene calls are TRBV19 and TRBJ2-5; D call uncertain. V was shortened by 4 bases and J by 0 bases, with 9 bases between the two germline ends. Looked up from germline, CDR1 is LNHDA and CDR2 is SQIVND (reference sequence). The CDR3 is 14 residues long. Written as DNA, the CDR3 is TGTGCCAGTAGTACCCGACATTACCAAGAGACCCAGTACTTC. This translates into CASSTRHYQETQYF.

The genes are TRBV5-1 and TRBJ2-7; D is undetermined. The germline V gene has CDR1 SGHRS and CDR2 YFSETQ. Trimming cost V 0 bases and J 0 bases, with 7 bases left between them. The CDR3 has 14 residues. The CDR3 reads CASSLEGFSYEQYF. The CDR3 DNA is TGCGCCAGCAGCTTGGAAGGTTTCTCCTACGAGCAGTACTTC.

The chain recombines TRBV20-1 with TRBJ2-7; D is perhaps TRBD1 or TRBD2 (5 bases each). V was shortened by 5 bases and J by 12 bases, with 17 bases between the two germline ends. The germline V gene encodes CDR1 DFQATT and CDR2 SNEGSKA (reference sequence). This CDR3 spans 11 amino acids. The CDR3 DNA follows: TGCAGTGCTTCAACCGGGACCTTGGCGTACTTC. It encodes CSASTGTLAYF.

Only one count was recorded for this clone. This chain uses TRBV6-1 with TRBJ1-3; D gene unclear. Trimming took 2 bases from V and 0 from J, leaving 11 bases between them. Looked up from germline, CDR1 is MNHNS and CDR2 is SASEGT. This CDR3 has 16 amino acids. The CDR3 here is CASSEIVGFSGNTIYF. CDR3 DNA: TGTGCCAGCAGTGAAATCGTCGGTTTCTCTGGAAACACCATATATTTT.

This clone turned up a few times. Other DNA sequences within the sample encode an identical CDR3. The rearrangement links TRBV6-5 to TRBJ2-7, with D maybe TRBD1 (6 bases). This CDR3 contains 13 residues. The germline V gene has CDR1 MNHEY and CDR2 SVGAGI. V was shortened by 2 bases and J by 3 bases, with 8 bases between the two germline ends. CDR3 bases: TGTGCCAGCAGTTACGGACAGAACTACGAGCAGTACTTC. It translates to CASSYGQNYEQYF.

This chain uses TRBV6-1 with TRBJ1-2; TRBD1 might be the D (6 bases). Germline CDR1 reads MNHNS; CDR2 reads SASEGT. The V and J ends lost 6 bases and 0 bases respectively, with 14 bases between them. This CDR3 is 15 amino acids long. This CDR3 reads CASSLMDSSNYGYTF. The CDR3 DNA follows: TGTGCCAGCAGCCTTATGGACAGCTCTAACTATGGCTACACCTTC.

This clone showed up just once. The genes are TRBV11-3 and TRBJ1-5; 9 nucleotides line up with TRBD1. The CDR3 extends over 19 amino acids. Per germline, CDR1 SGHNT and CDR2 YENEEA. J lost 1 base, V lost 3 bases, and 13 bases had no gene match. In DNA form, the CDR3 reads TGTGCCAGCAGCTTGTTAGTTCCGGGACAGGGAGGGAGCAATCAGCCCCAGCATTTT. Encoded protein: CASSLLVPGQGGSNQPQHF.

The J gene is TRBJ2-5, the V gene TRBV19; D unresolved. Between the trimmed V and J ends, which lost 1 base and 4 bases, there was a span of 10 bases. There are 14 residues in the CDR3. Germline assignment: CDR1 LNHDA and CDR2 SQIVND (reference sequence). CDR3 DNA: TGTGCCAGTAGTATAGCCCCTCGAGGAGAGACCCAGTACTTC. Its protein product is CASSIAPRGETQYF.

The gene calls are TRBV29-1 and TRBJ2-1, with 9 positions matching TRBD2. This CDR3 is built from 16 residues. From germline, CDR1 is SQVTM and CDR2 ANQGSEA. The V segment lost 3 bases and the J segment 0 bases; nucleotides outside the gene matches: 6. CDR3 region: CSVDSGGPLSYNEQFF. As DNA, the CDR3 is TGCAGCGTTGATAGCGGGGGACCCCTCTCCTACAATGAGCAGTTCTTC.

The rearrangement joins TRBV7-9 to TRBJ1-3; D gene ambiguous. The germline V gene has CDR1 SEHNR and CDR2 FQNEAQ (reference sequence). The ends were cut back, 0 bases at V and 0 bases at J, with 9 bases in the middle. The CDR3 runs 16 residues. CDR3 region: CASSLAGASSGNTIYF. The CDR3 DNA is TGTGCCAGCAGCTTAGCGGGAGCAAGCTCTGGAAACACCATATATTTT.

The CDR3 sequence: CASSYAGLNTEAFF. The CDR3 nucleotides read TGTGCCAGCAGTTACGCAGGGTTGAACACTGAAGCTTTCTTT. The chain employs TRBV6-6 and TRBJ1-1, with TRBD1 as a possible D gene (5 bases). V shed 2 bases and J shed 0 bases, with 7 bases lying between them. The CDR3 covers 14 residues. Germline-derived CDR1 and CDR2 are MNHNY and SVGAGI (reference sequence).

This clone was detected only once. The chain employs TRBV29-1 and TRBJ1-4; D is undetermined. The V gene's germline CDR1 is SQVTM and CDR2 ANQGSEA. The CDR3 length is 13 residues. V was pared by 4 bases and J by 4 bases, with 10 bases between. The CDR3 loop is CSVGGANNEKLFF. CDR3 sequence (DNA): TGCAGCGTTGGTGGCGCCAATAATGAAAAACTGTTTTTT. Supplemented by reference TRBV29-1 and TRBJ1-4, the full variable domain reads SAVISQKPSRDICQRGTSLTIQCQVDSQVTMMFWYRQQPGQSLTLIATANQGSEATYESGFVIDKFPISRPNLTFSTLTVSNMSPEDSSIYLCSVGGANNEKLFFGSGTQLSVL.

The chain is built from TRBV7-9 and TRBJ2-1; D is unclear. Germline V gives CDR1 SEHNR, CDR2 FQNEAQ (reference sequence). The CDR3 runs to 13 residues. Trimming pared 6 bases from V and 9 bases from J, leaving 15 bases between. As DNA, the CDR3 is TGTGCCAGCAGTTGGGTCTCAGGAATTGAGCAGTTCTTC. It codes for CASSWVSGIEQFF.

This CDR3 reads CASRGFSGNTIYF. In DNA form, the CDR3 reads TGTGCCAGCCGGGGATTCTCTGGAAACACCATATATTTT. V gene TRBV6-5 combines with J gene TRBJ1-3; D unresolved. Germline V gene lookup returns CDR1 MNHEY and CDR2 SVGAGI. V lost 8 bases to trimming and J lost 0 bases, with 8 bases between them. The CDR3 runs to 13 residues.

This clone was detected only once. This sequence joins TRBV13 and TRBJ2-1; TRBD2 agrees at 9 bases. Germline values: CDR1 PRHDT, CDR2 FYEKMQ (reference sequence). The CDR3 is 15 residues long. After removal of 5 bases from V and 8 bases from J, the junction contained 10 bases not matched to a gene. Written as DNA, the CDR3 is TGTGCCAGCAGCGAAAGCGGGGGGTCGTTCGATGAGCAGTTCTTC. It is translated as CASSESGGSFDEQFF. Based on the CDR3 plus reference TRBV13 and TRBJ2-1, the full variable domain is AAGVIQSPRHLIKEKRETATLKCYPIPRHDTVYWYQQGPGQDPQFLISFYEKMQSDKGSIPDRFSAQQFSDYHSELNMSSLELGDSALYFCASSESGGSFDEQFFGPGTRLTVL.

The rearrangement uses TRBV5-1 and TRBJ1-4; 7 bases match TRBD1. CDR3 length: 14 residues. V trimming: 5 bases; J trimming: 5 bases; junction bases outside the gene matches: 6. Per the germline V gene, CDR1 is SGHRS and CDR2 is YFSETQ. Here the CDR3 DNA reads TGCGCCAGCAGTCTGACAGGGAGCAATGAAAAACTGTTTTTT. Amino acid sequence: CASSLTGSNEKLFF.

The chain couples TRBV29-1 to TRBJ2-3; D may be TRBD1 (6 bases). The CDR3 consists of 16 residues. The germline CDR1 and CDR2 sequences are SQVTM and ANQGSEA. Trimming left V 6 bases short and J 1 base short, with 20 bases between. In DNA form, the CDR3 reads TGCAGCGTAGCGTTGATGGGGGCCGTGGGCACAGATACGCAGTATTTT. Its translation is CSVALMGAVGTDTQYF.

This chain joins TRBV4-1 and TRBJ2-3; 8 positions agree with TRBD2. The CDR3 length is 15 residues. With V trimmed by 2 bases and J by 2 bases, 3 bases remained unmatched. Germline CDR1 and CDR2: MGHRA and YSYEKL. CDR3 residues: CASSQIAGPTDTQYF. Written as DNA, the CDR3 is TGCGCCAGCAGCCAAATAGCGGGGCCCACAGATACGCAGTATTTT.

V gene TRBV5-6 combines with J gene TRBJ2-2; D uncertain. This CDR3 is built from 15 residues. Germline V CDR1 and CDR2: SGHDT, YYEEEE. V lost 4 bases to trimming and J lost 1 base, with 11 bases between them. The CDR3 sequence: CASSGRRWNTGELFF. DNA of the CDR3: TGTGCCAGCAGCGGCCGACGGTGGAACACCGGGGAGCTGTTTTTT.

This clone has a single count. This rearrangement joins TRBV7-2 to TRBJ1-4, with a weak D call TRBD1 (6 bases). Per the germline V gene, CDR1 is SGHTA and CDR2 is FQGNSA. CDR3 length: 15 residues. The V and J ends lost 1 base and 8 bases respectively, with 14 bases between them. The CDR3 here is CASSLDGGRWEKLFF. The CDR3 nucleotides read TGTGCCAGCAGCTTAGATGGGGGGCGTTGGGAAAAACTGTTTTTT.

CDR3 residues: CASRDMGTSGGAAEQFF. The DNA for the CDR3 is TGCGCCAGCAGGGATATGGGGACTAGCGGGGGGGCCGCTGAGCAGTTCTTC. The chain couples TRBV5-1 to TRBJ2-1; 16 bases are shared with TRBD2. The CDR3 length is 17 residues. Trimming cost V 5 bases and J 9 bases; bases outside gene matches: 11. Germline V gene lookup returns CDR1 SGHRS and CDR2 YFSETQ.

V gene TRBV5-1 combines with J gene TRBJ1-1; 7 bases align to TRBD1. The V gene end was trimmed by 4 bases and the J gene end by 1 base; junction bases not matched to a gene: 7. Germline V lookup: CDR1 SGHRS, CDR2 YFSETQ. The CDR3 is 15 amino acids. The CDR3 here is CASSQLTGRNTEAFF. In nucleotides, the CDR3 is TGCGCCAGCAGCCAGCTGACAGGGCGGAACACTGAAGCTTTCTTT.

The chain joins TRBV11-3 to TRBJ2-2, with a weak D call TRBD1 (5 bases). V was shortened by 1 base and J by 5 bases, with 8 bases between the two germline ends. CDR1 and CDR2 (germline): SGHNT, YENEEA. The CDR3 spans 14 residues. Here the CDR3 DNA reads TGTGCCAGCAGCTTAGCTCAGGGAACCGGGGAGCTGTTTTTT. It yields the protein CASSLAQGTGELFF.

The chain carries TRBV18 and TRBJ1-1, with D possibly matching TRBD1 (5 bases). Germline CDR1 reads KGHSH; CDR2 reads LQKENI. Trimming shortened V by 4 bases and J by 3 bases, and 9 bases separated the two germline ends. The CDR3 sequence is 13 residues long. CDR3 bases: TGTGCCAGCTCACTCGGAGGGGACACTGAAGCTTTCTTT. Its protein is CASSLGGDTEAFF.

The rearrangement links TRBV2 to TRBJ1-1; no firm D call. Looked up from germline, CDR1 is SNHLY and CDR2 is FYNNEI. With 6 bases removed from V and 4 bases from J, the gap between germline ends came to 15 bases. This CDR3 has 14 amino acids. The DNA of the CDR3 is TGTGCCAGCAGGATTTTTCAGACTACCACTGAAGCTTTCTTT. Translating gives CASRIFQTTTEAFF.